This T cell receptor beta chain is from a study of Ad26.COV2.S vaccination and SARS-CoV-2 variants (dated by TCRdb to the early 2020s). Notes on the research overall: Donors in the vaccine arm were drawn from COV1001, a phase I-IIa trial of Ad26.COV2.S in healthy adults that was multicentre, randomized, double-blind and placebo-controlled. Ad26.COV2.S was given intramuscularly at 5x10^10 or 1x10^11 viral particles, as a single shot or as two shots 56 days apart. TCRbeta repertoire sequencing was used to assess the specificity and breadth of SARS-CoV-2-reactive T cell receptors after Ad26.COV2.S vaccination. A total of about 30 samples were included in the TCR-sequenced set, comprising roughly 20 Ad26.COV2.S vaccine recipients, 5 placebo recipients and 8 SARS-CoV-2 convalescent individuals. Participants in the trial were split at random into five groups of five each, receiving low-dose or high-dose Ad26.COV2.S once or twice, or else placebo on both occasions. Throughout the experiments and outcome assessment, investigators stayed blinded to trial group allocation. Study-wide findings and limitations: Substantial breadth of spike-specific CD8+ and CD4+ T cell responses was reported after vaccination. It was noted by the authors that total T cell responses may have been underestimated by the TCR breadth and depth analyses. Non-spike TCR breadth was comparable between vaccine and placebo recipients, consistent with the vaccine containing only spike. Ad26.COV2.S recipients had higher spike-specific TCR breadth than placebo recipients (P = 0.0014). Comparing responses between vaccine doses or regimens was not something the study was powered to do.

About this clone: Its antigen is not yet known. No base quality values were provided; no much bigger clone lies one nucleotide off.

TCRbeta CDR3 regions were sequenced with the immunoSEQ Assay. After extraction, genomic DNA underwent amplification by bias-controlled multiplex PCR, followed by high-throughput sequencing. Regarding the original processing steps: Collapsing and filtering of sequences were performed to quantify the absolute abundance of each unique TCRbeta CDR3 region. T cell fraction was estimated by normalizing TCRbeta template counts to usable DNA, which was measured by amplifying reference genes present in all nucleated cells. Repertoire TCRs were annotated as SARS-CoV-2-specific when V gene, CDR3 amino acid sequence and J gene were exactly matched to a known reactive TCR set. MIRA supplied the reference SARS-CoV-2 TCR set, which was filtered for enrichment in COVID-19-positive ImmuneCODE repertoires so that public or cross-reactive TCRs were removed. Using the MIRA antigens, annotated TCRs were further analysed by specific ORF or by position within an ORF. Depth was the summed frequency of annotated unique rearrangements, while breadth was defined as annotated unique rearrangements over total unique productive rearrangements. TCR breadth was compared between groups using two-sided Wilcoxon rank-sum tests. This is the immuneACCESS table as TCRdb keeps it, with only in-frame sequences that have V and J called. A part of the clones is gone; compared with another copy, unresolved V genes explain less than half, and the rest is unexplained. For V, J and clone size, that table is used; D and trimming come from the DNA. Here the sample has 300,000 to 350,000 clones; around 85% occur a single time. The top ten constitute around 2% of the sample.

The CDR3 spans 13 residues, from the cysteine through the phenylalanine. CDR3 DNA only is kept here, 39 bases in frame from base 1. Trimming leaves V shorter by 8 bases and J shorter by 5 bases, with the junction holding 9 bases beyond the gene matches. The sample's treatment or condition label, in plain terms: some 19 received Ad26.COV2.S at low or high dose, single or two shots; several received placebo; per-sample allocation not given. Repertoires of vaccine and placebo recipients were sequenced from samples collected on day 63 after the first injection. Between 29 July and 7 August 2020, Cohort 1b enrolled around 25 adults aged 18-55 years at one site in Boston, USA. Ad26.COV2.S was a replication-incompetent adenovirus type 26 vector that expressed a prefusion-stabilized SARS-CoV-2 spike protein derived from the original Wuhan strain.

The sequences come from peripheral blood, collected in a trial of Ad26.COV2.S vaccine versus placebo. This TCR derives from a person aged 18-60 years who received the Ad26.COV2.S COVID-19 vaccine or a placebo. The rearrangement joined TRBV12-3 or TRBV12-4 to TRBJ2-7, and 7 junctional nucleotides match TRBD1. The bases read TGTGCCAGCGGAAGACAGGGTGGGAACGAGCAGTACTTC. Its amino acids are CASGRQGGNEQYF.